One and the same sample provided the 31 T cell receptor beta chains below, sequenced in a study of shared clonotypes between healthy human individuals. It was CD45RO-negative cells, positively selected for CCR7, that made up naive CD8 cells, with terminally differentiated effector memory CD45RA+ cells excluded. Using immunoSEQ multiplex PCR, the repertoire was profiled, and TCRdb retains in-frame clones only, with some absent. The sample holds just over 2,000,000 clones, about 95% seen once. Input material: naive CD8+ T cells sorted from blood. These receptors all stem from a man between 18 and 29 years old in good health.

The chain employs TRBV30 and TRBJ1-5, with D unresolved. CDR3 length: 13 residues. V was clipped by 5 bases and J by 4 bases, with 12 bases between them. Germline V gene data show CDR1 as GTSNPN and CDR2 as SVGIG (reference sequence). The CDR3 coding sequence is TGTGCCTGGGACACCTTAACTAATCAGCCCCAGCATTTT. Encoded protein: CAWDTLTNQPQHF.

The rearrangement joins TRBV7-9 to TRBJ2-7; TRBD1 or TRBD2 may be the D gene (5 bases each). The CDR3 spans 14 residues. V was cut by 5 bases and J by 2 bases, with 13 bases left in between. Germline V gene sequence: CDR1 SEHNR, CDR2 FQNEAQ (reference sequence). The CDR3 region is CASSGRDAAYEQYF. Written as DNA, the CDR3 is TGTGCCAGCAGCGGCCGGGACGCCGCCTACGAGCAGTACTTC.

The CDR3 bases are TGTGCCAGTAGTATAGCCGTCTCTGGAAACACCATATATTTT. Translation gives CASSIAVSGNTIYF. V and J are TRBV19 and TRBJ1-3; D call uncertain. The germline V and J ends were trimmed by 1 base and 0 bases, with 4 bases remaining between them. This CDR3 is 14 amino acids long. The germline V gene has CDR1 LNHDA and CDR2 SQIVND (reference sequence).

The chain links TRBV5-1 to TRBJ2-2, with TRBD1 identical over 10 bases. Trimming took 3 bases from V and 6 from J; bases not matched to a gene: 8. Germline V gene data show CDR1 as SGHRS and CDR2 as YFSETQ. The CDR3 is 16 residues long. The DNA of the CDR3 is TGCGCCAGCAGCTCTCGACAGGGGGCGGGCGCCGGGGAGCTGTTTTTT. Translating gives CASSSRQGAGAGELFF.

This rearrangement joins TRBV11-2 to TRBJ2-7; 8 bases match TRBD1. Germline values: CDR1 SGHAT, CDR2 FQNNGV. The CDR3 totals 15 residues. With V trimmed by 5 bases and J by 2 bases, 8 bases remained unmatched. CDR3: CASSQTGGLPYEQYF. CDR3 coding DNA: TGTGCCAGCAGCCAAACAGGGGGTCTTCCCTACGAGCAGTACTTC.

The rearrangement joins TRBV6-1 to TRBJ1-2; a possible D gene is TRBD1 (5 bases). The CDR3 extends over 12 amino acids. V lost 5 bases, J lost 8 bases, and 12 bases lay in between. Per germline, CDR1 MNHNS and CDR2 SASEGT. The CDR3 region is CASSPLGGGYTF. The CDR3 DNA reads TGTGCCAGCAGTCCCCTTGGGGGAGGCTACACCTTC.

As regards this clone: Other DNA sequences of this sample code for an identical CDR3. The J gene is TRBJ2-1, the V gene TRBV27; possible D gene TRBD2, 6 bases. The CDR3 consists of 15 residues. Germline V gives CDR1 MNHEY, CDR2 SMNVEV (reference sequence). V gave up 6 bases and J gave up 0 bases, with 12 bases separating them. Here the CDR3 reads CASSLSSGSYNEQFF. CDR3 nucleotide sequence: TGTGCCAGCAGCCTCAGTAGCGGCTCCTACAATGAGCAGTTCTTC.

The CDR3 reads CASSLTGNNEKLFF. Written as DNA, the CDR3 is TGTGCCAGCAGCTTAACGGGAAATAATGAAAAACTGTTTTTT. The chain is built from TRBV7-8 and TRBJ1-4; no firm D call. With 2 bases removed from V and 4 bases from J, the gap between germline ends came to 8 bases. The CDR3 loop spans 14 amino acids. Germline values: CDR1 SGHVS, CDR2 FQNEAQ.

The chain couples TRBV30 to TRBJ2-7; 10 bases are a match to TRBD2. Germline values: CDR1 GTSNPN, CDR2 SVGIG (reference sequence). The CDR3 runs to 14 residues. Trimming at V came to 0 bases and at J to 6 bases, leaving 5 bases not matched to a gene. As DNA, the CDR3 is TGTGCCTGGAGTGTGTCTAGCGGGAGTAGCGAGCAGTACTTC. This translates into CAWSVSSGSSEQYF.

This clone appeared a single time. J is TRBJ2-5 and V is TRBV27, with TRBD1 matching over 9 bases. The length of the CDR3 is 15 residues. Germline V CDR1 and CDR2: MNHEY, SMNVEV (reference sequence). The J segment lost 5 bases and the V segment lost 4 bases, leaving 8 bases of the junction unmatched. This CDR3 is CASSSLQGAGETQYF. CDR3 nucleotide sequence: TGTGCCAGCAGTTCCTTACAGGGGGCGGGGGAGACCCAGTACTTC.

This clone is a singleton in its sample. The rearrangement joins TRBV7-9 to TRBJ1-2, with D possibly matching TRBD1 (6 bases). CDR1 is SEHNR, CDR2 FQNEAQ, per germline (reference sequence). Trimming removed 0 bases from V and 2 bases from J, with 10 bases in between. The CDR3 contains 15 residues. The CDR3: CASSLAGGANYGYTF. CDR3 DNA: TGTGCCAGCAGCTTAGCTGGGGGCGCGAACTATGGCTACACCTTC. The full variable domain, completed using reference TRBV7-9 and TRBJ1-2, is DTGVSQNPRHKITKRGQNVTFRCDPISEHNRLYWYRQTLGQGPEFLTYFQNEAQLEKSRLLSDRFSAERPKGSFSTLEIQRTEQGDSAMYLCASSLAGGANYGYTFGSGTRLTVV.

The CDR3, as DNA: TGTGCCAGCAGTCTCGGAGGGGGTTACTCCTACAATGAGCAGTTCTTC. Translation: CASSLGGGYSYNEQFF. The chain recombines TRBV27 with TRBJ2-1; D assignment may be TRBD1 or TRBD2 (6 bases each). V was cut by 5 bases and J by 0 bases, with 14 bases left in between. CDR3 size: 16 residues. Germline CDR1 MNHEY, CDR2 SMNVEV (reference sequence).

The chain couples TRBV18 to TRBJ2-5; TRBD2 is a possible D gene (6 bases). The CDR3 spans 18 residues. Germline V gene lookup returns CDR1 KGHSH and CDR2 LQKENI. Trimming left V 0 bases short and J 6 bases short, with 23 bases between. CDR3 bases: TGTGCCAGCTCACCACCACTGGGCGGGGATAATACTACAAAGACCCAGTACTTC. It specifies CASSPPLGGDNTTKTQYF.

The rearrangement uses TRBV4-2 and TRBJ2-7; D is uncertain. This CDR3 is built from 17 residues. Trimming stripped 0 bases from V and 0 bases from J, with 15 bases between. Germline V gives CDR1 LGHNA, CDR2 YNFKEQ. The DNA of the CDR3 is TGTGCCAGCAGCCAAGAATTTCAGGCGGCTCTCTCCTACGAGCAGTACTTC. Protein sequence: CASSQEFQAALSYEQYF.

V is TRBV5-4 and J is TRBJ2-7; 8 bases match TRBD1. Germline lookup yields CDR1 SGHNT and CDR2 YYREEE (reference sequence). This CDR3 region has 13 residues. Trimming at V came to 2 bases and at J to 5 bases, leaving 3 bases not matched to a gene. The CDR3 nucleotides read TGTGCCAGCAGCTTAGACAGGGGTAACGAGCAGTACTTC. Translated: CASSLDRGNEQYF.

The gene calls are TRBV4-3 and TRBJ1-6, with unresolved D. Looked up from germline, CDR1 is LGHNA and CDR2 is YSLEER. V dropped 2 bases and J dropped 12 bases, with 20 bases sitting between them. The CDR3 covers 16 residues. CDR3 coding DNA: TGCGCCAGCAGCCAAACGACCCTCTTGATGTTTCGACCCCTCCACTTT. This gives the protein CASSQTTLLMFRPLHF.

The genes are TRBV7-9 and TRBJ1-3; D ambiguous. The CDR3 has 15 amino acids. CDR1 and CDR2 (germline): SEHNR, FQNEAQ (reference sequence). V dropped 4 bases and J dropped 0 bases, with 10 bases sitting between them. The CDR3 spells CASSSLDFSGNTIYF. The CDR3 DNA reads TGTGCCAGCAGCTCTCTCGACTTCTCTGGAAACACCATATATTTT.

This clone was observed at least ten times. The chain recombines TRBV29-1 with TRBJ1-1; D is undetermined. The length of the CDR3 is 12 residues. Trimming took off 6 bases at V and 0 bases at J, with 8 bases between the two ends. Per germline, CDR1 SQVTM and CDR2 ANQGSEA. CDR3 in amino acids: CSVNEMNTEAFF. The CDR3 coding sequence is TGCAGCGTGAATGAAATGAACACTGAAGCTTTCTTT.

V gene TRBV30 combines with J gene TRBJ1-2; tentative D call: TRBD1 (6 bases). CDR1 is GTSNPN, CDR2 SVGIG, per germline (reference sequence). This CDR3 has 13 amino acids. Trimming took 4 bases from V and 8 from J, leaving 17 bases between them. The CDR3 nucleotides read TGTGCCTGGACCGTGGGGGGCTTGGGAGGCTACACCTTC. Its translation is CAWTVGGLGGYTF. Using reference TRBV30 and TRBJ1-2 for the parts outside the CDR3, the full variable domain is SQTIHQWPATLVQPVGSPLSLECTVEGTSNPNLYWYRQAAGRGLQLLFYSVGIGQISSEVPQNLSASRPQDRQFILSSKKLLLSDSGFYLCAWTVGGLGGYTFGSGTRLTVV.

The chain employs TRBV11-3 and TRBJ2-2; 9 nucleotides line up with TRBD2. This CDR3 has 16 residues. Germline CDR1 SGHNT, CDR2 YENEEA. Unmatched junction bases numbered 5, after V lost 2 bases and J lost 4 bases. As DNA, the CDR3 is TGTGCCAGCAGCTTACGCGGGGGGGCAGGCACCGGGGAGCTGTTTTTT. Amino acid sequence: CASSLRGGAGTGELFF.

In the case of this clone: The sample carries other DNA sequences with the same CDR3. CDR3 nucleotide sequence: TGTGCCAGCAGCTTAGTGGGGAACTCCTACGAGCAGTACTTC. It is translated as CASSLVGNSYEQYF. The chain links TRBV7-9 to TRBJ2-7; D not certain. The CDR3 spans 14 residues. Trimming pared 1 base from V and 0 bases from J, leaving 7 bases between. In germline, CDR1 is SEHNR, CDR2 FQNEAQ (reference sequence).

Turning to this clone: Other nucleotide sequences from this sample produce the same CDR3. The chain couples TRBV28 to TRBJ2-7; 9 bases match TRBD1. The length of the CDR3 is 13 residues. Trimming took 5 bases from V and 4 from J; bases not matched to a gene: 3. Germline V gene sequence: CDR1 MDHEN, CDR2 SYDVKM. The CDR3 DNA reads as TGTGCCAGCAGTCCGACAGGGGGGTACGAGCAGTACTTC. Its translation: CASSPTGGYEQYF.

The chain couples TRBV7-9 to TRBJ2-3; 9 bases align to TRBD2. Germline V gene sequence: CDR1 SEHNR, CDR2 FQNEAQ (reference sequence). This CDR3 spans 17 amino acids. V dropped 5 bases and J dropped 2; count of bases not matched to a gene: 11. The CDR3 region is CASSRFLAGLLTDTQYF. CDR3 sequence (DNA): TGTGCCAGCAGCCGATTTCTAGCGGGGTTACTCACAGATACGCAGTATTTT.

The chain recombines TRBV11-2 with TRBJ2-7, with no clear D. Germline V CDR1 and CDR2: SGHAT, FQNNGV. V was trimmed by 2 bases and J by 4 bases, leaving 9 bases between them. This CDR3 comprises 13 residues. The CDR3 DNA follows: TGTGCCAGCAGCTTACATCCGGCATACGAGCAGTACTTC. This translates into CASSLHPAYEQYF.

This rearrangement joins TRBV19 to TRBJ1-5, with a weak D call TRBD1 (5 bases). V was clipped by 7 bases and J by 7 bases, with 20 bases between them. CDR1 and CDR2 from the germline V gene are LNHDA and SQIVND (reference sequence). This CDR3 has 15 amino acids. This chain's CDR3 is CASTQTGTATQPQHF. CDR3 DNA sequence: TGTGCCAGTACCCAAACCGGGACTGCGACCCAGCCCCAGCATTTT.

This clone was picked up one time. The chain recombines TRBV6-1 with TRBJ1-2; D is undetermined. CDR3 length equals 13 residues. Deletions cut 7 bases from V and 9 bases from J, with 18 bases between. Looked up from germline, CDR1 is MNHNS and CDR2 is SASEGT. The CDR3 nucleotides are TGTGCCAGCACTTGGGAAGTTATGGATAGCTACACCTTC. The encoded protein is CASTWEVMDSYTF.

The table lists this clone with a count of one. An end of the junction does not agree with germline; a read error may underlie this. Written as DNA, the CDR3 is TGTGCTAGCAGCCCCGGGACTAGCGGGGGGATCGAGACCCAGTACTTC. Its protein is CASSPGTSGGIETQYF. This rearrangement joins TRBV7-7 to TRBJ2-5, with 15 bases identical to TRBD2. This CDR3 has 16 amino acids. Germline CDR1 is SSHAT and CDR2 is FNYEAQ (reference sequence).

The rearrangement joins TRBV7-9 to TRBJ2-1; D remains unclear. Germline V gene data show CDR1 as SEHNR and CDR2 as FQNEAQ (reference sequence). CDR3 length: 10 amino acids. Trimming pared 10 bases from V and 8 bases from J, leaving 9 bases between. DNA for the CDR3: TGTGCCACCTTGTGGGATGAGCAGTTCTTC. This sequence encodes CATLWDEQFF.

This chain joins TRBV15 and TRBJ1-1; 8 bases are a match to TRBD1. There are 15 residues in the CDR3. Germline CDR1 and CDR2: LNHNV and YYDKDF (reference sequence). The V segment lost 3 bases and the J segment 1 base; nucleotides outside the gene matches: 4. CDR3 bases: TGTGCCACCAGCAGCTCGGGACAGGCGAACACTGAAGCTTTCTTT. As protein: CATSSSGQANTEAFF.

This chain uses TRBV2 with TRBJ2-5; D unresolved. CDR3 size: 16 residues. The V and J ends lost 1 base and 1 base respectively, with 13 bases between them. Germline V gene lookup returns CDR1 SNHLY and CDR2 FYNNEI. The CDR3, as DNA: TGTGCCAGCAGTGAAGGCAAAGTACAGTCCCAAGAGACCCAGTACTTC. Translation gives CASSEGKVQSQETQYF.

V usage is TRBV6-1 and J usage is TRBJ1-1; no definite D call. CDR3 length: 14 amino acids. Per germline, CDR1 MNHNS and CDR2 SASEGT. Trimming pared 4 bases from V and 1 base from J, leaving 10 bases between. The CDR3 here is CASSVFVWNTEAFF. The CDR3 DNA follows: TGTGCCAGCAGTGTTTTTGTGTGGAACACTGAAGCTTTCTTT.